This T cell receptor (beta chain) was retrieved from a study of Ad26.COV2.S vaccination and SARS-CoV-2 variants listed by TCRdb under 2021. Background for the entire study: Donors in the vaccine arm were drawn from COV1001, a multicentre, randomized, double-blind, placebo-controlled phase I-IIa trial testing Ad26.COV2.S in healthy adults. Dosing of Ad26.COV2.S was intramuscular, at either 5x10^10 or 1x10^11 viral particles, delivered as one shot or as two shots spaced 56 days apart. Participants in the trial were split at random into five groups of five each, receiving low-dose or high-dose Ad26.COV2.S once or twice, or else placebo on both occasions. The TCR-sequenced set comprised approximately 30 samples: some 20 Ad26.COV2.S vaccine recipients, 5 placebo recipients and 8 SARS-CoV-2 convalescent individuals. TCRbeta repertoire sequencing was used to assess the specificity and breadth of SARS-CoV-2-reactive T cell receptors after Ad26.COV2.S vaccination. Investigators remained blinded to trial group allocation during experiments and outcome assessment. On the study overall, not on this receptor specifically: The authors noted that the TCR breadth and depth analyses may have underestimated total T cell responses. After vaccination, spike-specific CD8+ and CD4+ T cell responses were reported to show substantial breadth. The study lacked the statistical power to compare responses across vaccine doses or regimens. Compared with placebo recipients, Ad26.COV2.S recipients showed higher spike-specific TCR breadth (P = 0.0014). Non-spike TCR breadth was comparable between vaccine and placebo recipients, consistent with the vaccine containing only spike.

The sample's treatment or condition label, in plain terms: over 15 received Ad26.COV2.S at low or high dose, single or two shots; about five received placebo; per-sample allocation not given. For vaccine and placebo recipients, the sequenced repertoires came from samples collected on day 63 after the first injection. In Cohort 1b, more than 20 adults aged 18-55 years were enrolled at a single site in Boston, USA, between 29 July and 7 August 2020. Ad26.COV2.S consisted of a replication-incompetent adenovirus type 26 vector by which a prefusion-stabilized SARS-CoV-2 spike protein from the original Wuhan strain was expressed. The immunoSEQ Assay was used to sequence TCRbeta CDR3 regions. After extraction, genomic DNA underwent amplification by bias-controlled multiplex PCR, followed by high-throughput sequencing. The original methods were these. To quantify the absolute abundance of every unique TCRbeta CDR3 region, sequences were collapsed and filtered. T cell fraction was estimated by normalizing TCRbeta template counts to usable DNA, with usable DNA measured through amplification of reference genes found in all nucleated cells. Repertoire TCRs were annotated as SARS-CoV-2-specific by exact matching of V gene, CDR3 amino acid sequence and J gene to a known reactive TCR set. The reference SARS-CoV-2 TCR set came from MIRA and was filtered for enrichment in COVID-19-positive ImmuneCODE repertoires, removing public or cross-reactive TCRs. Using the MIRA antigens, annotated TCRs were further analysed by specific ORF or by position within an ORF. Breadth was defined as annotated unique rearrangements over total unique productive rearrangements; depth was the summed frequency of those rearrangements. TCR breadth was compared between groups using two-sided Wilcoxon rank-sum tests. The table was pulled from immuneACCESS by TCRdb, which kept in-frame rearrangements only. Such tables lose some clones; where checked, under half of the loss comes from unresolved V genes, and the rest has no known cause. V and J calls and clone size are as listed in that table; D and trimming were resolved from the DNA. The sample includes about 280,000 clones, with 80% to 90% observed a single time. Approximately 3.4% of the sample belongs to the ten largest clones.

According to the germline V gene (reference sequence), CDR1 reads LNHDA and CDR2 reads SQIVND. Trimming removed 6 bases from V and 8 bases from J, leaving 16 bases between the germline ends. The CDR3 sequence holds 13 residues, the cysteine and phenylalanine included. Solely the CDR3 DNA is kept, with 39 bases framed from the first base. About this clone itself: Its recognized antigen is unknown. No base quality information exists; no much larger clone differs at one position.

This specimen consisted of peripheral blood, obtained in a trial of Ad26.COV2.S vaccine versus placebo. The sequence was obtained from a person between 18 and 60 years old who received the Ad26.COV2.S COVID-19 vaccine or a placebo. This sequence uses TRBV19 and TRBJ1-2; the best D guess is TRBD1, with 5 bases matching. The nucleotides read TGTGCCAGTAGCGAGGGACGGTTTCTGGGCTACACCTTC. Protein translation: CASSEGRFLGYTF. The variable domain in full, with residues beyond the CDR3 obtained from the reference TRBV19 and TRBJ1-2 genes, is DGGITQSPKYLFRKEGQNVTLSCEQNLNHDAMYWYRQDPGQGLRLIYYSQIVNDFQKGDIAEGYSVSREKKESFPLTVTSAQKNPTAFYLCASSEGRFLGYTFGSGTRLTVV.